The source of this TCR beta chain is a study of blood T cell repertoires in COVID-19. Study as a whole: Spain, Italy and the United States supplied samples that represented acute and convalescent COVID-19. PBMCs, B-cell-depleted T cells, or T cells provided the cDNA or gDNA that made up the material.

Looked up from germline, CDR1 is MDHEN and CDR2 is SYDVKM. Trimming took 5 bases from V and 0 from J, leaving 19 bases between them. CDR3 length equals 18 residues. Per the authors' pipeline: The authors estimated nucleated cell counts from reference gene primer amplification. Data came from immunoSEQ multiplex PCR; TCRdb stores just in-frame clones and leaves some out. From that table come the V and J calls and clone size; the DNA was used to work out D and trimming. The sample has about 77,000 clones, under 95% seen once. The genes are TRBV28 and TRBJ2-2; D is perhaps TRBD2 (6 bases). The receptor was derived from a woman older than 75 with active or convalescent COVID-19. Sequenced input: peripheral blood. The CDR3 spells CASSLPGLLIANTGELFF. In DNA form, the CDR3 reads TGTGCCAGCAGTCTGCCGGGACTGCTAATCGCGAACACCGGGGAGCTGTTTTTT.